This T cell receptor (beta chain) originates from a study of molecular identifiers for immune sequencing clone quantification. Germline V gene lookup returns CDR1 SNHLY and CDR2 FYNNEI. The CDR3 runs 14 residues. Deletions cut 5 bases from V and 10 bases from J, with 15 bases between. This clonotype was observed at least ten times. Preparation of the bulk TCR libraries relied on previously described methods and listed TCR primers. One entry per CDR3 protein results from TCRdb running MiXCR on the PCR reads. The table has 250,000 to 350,000 distinct CDR3 sequences, about a fifth seen once; the top ten hold more than 0.8%.

The receptor was isolated from a human donor in good health. Some libraries in this study had Jurkat cell RNA spiked in. Sequencing used naive CD8+ T cells from blood, with Jurkat cell RNA spiked in. Sample subset: FACS-sorted CD8+CD4-CCR7+CD45RA+ naive T cells. The rearrangement links TRBV2 to TRBJ1-6; weak D call: TRBD1 (6 bases). The CDR3 bases are TGTGCCAGCAGTCCCGCGGTGGGACACTCACCCCTCCACTTT. It yields the protein CASSPAVGHSPLHF.